A single T cell receptor (beta chain) is shown here with its context. This entry comes from a study of blood T cells in healthy people across ages. Per germline, CDR1 LGHDT and CDR2 YNNKEL (reference sequence). This CDR3 spans 18 amino acids. Trimming cost V 1 base and J 6 bases; bases outside gene matches: 15. A sample-barcoded 5' primer and a J-beta primer mix were used in a second PCR of roughly 6 to 11 cycles. TCRdb re-called the 5' RACE reads with MiXCR, one entry per CDR3 protein. The data hold fewer than 600,000 distinct CDR3 sequences, with about 27% observed a single time. In addition, the sample was reused for a study of T cells of mothers and their children. That study reports: Each mother yielded more than 10 million TCR beta CDR3 reads. Each child yielded about 3 million reads. Regardless of relatedness, pairs show thymic selection shaping TCR recombination output in a similar manner.

The chain employs TRBV3-1 and TRBJ2-4; 7 bases are a match to TRBD1. The source is a boy between 2 and 10 years old in good health. Material: blood. The CDR3 coding sequence is TGTGCCAGCAGCCAAGTGTCCCAGGGGGTTCGGTTGGGAAACATTCAGTACTTC. Its translation is CASSQVSQGVRLGNIQYF.